This T cell receptor beta chain originates from a study of blood T cell repertoires in COVID-19 (dated by TCRdb to the early 2020s). In the study overall: Samples covering the acute and convalescent phases of COVID-19 were provided by collaborators in the United States, Italy and Spain. The prospective study material was composed of cDNA or gDNA derived from T cells, B-cell-depleted T cells, or PBMCs. Subjects who had been exposed to COVID-19, were actively infected with it, or had recovered from it provided the deeply sampled blood TCRbeta repertoires that made up the dataset. A freely available public database, intended as a resource for researchers studying the immune response to SARS-CoV-2, is where the repertoires were released. Samples came from the ongoing ImmuneRACE study (first 160 participants) plus 1,254 subjects from 6 global collaborators. A de-identified subject ID, COVID-19 status, age in years and sex were almost always included in the sample metadata. HLA class I and class II types, where available, came from metadata supplied by the sample provider rather than from assay-based typing. Here is what the overall study found, with its caveats: The quantity of clinical and demographic metadata differed by source and by participant and was supplied without curation.

Whole blood was collected in K2EDTA tubes by collaborating institutions according to the institutions' own protocols. Collaborator samples were shipped for TCRbeta analysis as frozen whole blood, isolated PBMCs, or DNA extracted from either sample type. TCRbeta CDR3 regions were amplified from genomic DNA by means of the immunoSEQ Assay, a bias-controlled multiplex PCR. Under the source paper's analysis protocol: The number of nucleated cells in each sample was estimated from the amplification of reference gene primers within the assay. To quantify the absolute abundance of each unique TCRbeta CDR3 rearrangement, sequence reads were collapsed and filtered. For each sample, productive Simpson clonality was calculated by taking the square root of Simpson's diversity index across productive rearrangements. This is the immuneACCESS table as TCRdb keeps it, with only in-frame sequences that have V and J called. A part of the clones is gone; compared with another copy, unresolved V genes explain less than half, and the rest is unexplained. V and J calls and clone size are given by that table; D and trimming were obtained from the DNA. The sample includes under 400,000 clones, with 90% observed a single time. The ten largest clones capture around 6.3% of the sample.

Notes on this clone: Which antigen it targets is not known. Nothing much larger sits one base from this clone, and base qualities are not available.

The CDR3 numbers 13 residues from cysteine through phenylalanine. The kept DNA is CDR3 alone, 39 bases in frame from the first base. Via the germline V gene, CDR1 is SGHTS and CDR2 YDEGEE. Ends trimmed: V by 4 bases, J by 7 bases; bases unmatched to a gene: 8. The source material was peripheral blood. The receptor was derived from a man aged 18 to 30 with active or convalescent COVID-19. The chain was built from TRBV5-8 and TRBJ2-7, and 7 bases in between align with TRBD1. The CDR3 is CASSPDRVDEQYF. The DNA reads as follows: TGTGCCAGCAGCCCCGACAGGGTCGATGAGCAGTACTTC. Supplemented by the reference TRBV5-8 and TRBJ2-7 proteins around the CDR3, the complete variable domain is EAGVTQSPTHLIKTRGQQATLRCSPISGHTSVYWYQQALGLGLQFLLWYDEGEERNRGNFPPRFSGRQFPNYSSELNVNALELEDSALYLCASSPDRVDEQYFGPGTRLTVT.